What follows are 8 T cell receptor beta chains derived from one specimen sequenced in a study of blood T cell repertoires in COVID-19. Produced via immunoSEQ multiplex PCR; TCRdb's table is partial and in-frame only. The sample yields around 310,000 clones, approximately 89% seen once. Sequenced: PBMCs or T cells enriched from blood (not recorded which). These receptors were obtained from a woman aged 30 to 39 who had recovered from COVID-19.

The chain is built from TRBV9 and TRBJ2-2, with 9 nucleotides matching TRBD1. The CDR3 contains 15 residues. Losses at the gene ends were 1 base for V and 5 bases for J; bases not matched to a gene: 3. Germline CDR1 reads SGDLS; CDR2 reads YYNGEE. This chain's CDR3 is CASSVLGQGTGELFF. CDR3 nucleotide sequence: TGTGCCAGCAGCGTACTTGGACAGGGGACCGGGGAGCTGTTTTTT.

V usage is TRBV24-1 and J usage is TRBJ2-7, with D uncertain. Germline V lookup: CDR1 KGHDR, CDR2 SFDVKD. The CDR3 covers 14 residues. Deletions cut 2 bases from V and 1 base from J, with 8 bases between. Written as DNA, the CDR3 is TGTGCCACCAGTGATTCAAGAGAATCCTACGAGCAGTACTTC. The encoded protein is CATSDSRESYEQYF.

The V gene is TRBV6-4, the J gene TRBJ2-2; TRBD1 agrees at 9 bases. The CDR3 totals 15 residues. Trimming at V came to 5 bases and at J to 6 bases, leaving 7 bases not matched to a gene. CDR1 MRHNA and CDR2 SNTAGT come from the germline V gene. The DNA for the CDR3 is TGTGCCAGCAGTTCCCACAGGGGGCCCGCCGGGGAGCTGTTTTTT. It specifies CASSSHRGPAGELFF.

The rearrangement uses TRBV11-2 and TRBJ1-1; D is possibly TRBD1 (5 bases). V lost 8 bases, J lost 6 bases, and 16 bases lay in between. Germline values: CDR1 SGHAT, CDR2 FQNNGV. This CDR3 comprises 13 residues. The CDR3 nucleotides read TGTGCCAGCCGTCTGGGGGAGGTAGCTGAAGCTTTCTTT. This gives the protein CASRLGEVAEAFF.

This clone has only one observation. The J gene is TRBJ1-4, the V gene TRBV15; unclear D gene. The germline V gene has CDR1 LNHNV and CDR2 YYDKDF (reference sequence). CDR3 length equals 14 residues. V gave up 1 base and J gave up 3 bases, with 6 bases separating them. The CDR3 is CATSRAGSNEKLFF. The CDR3 nucleotides read TGTGCCACCAGCAGAGCCGGTTCTAATGAAAAACTGTTTTTT.

The gene calls are TRBV5-6 and TRBJ2-6; the D gene is possibly TRBD1 (5 bases). Trimming took off 1 base at V and 0 bases at J, with 14 bases between the two ends. The CDR3 has 18 amino acids. Per germline, CDR1 SGHDT and CDR2 YYEEEE. CDR3 loop: CASSLSFRVSSGANVLTF. Here the CDR3 DNA reads TGTGCCAGCAGCTTGTCGTTCAGGGTTAGCTCTGGGGCCAACGTCCTGACTTTC.

The V call is TRBV7-9, the J call TRBJ2-7; a weak D match, TRBD2 (5 bases). V was pared by 7 bases and J by 4 bases, with 11 bases between. Germline assignment: CDR1 SEHNR and CDR2 FQNEAQ (reference sequence). The CDR3 length is 12 residues. CDR3: CASTSTRYEQYF. For the CDR3, the DNA is TGTGCCAGCACCTCCACTAGGTACGAGCAGTACTTC.

The CDR3: CASSIVFGTGLSGEAFF. CDR3 bases: TGTGCCAGTAGTATAGTGTTCGGGACAGGGTTAAGCGGTGAAGCTTTCTTT. The rearrangement joins TRBV19 to TRBJ1-1; TRBD1 agrees at 9 bases. The V segment lost 1 base and the J segment 7 bases; nucleotides outside the gene matches: 13. CDR1 LNHDA and CDR2 SQIVND come from the germline V gene (reference sequence). The CDR3 has 17 residues.